This T cell receptor (beta chain) was recorded in a study of T-cell memory formation after mild COVID-19. The CDR3 has 14 residues. Trimming took 4 bases from V and 7 from J; bases not matched to a gene: 7. Looked up from germline, CDR1 is MGHRA and CDR2 is YSYEKL. This clonotype was detected many times. Its antigen remains unidentified. TCRdb independently ran MiXCR on the 5' RACE reads; one entry per CDR3 protein. The sample contains about 110,000 distinct CDR3 sequences, about a sixth of which appear only once. Study-level points and caveats: Clones that contracted clustered mainly in CM and EM if CD4+ and in EMRA if CD8+. Memory from before infection featured some responding clones, which suggests cross-reactive memory joined.

The rearrangement uses TRBV4-1 and TRBJ1-5; TRBD1 aligns across 7 bases. The TCR was taken from a man aged 18 to 29 who had mild COVID-19 (a few samples of this study predate the infection). Cell type and time point are not known. The sequenced material came from PBMCs or a T cell subset sorted from them (not recorded which). Here the CDR3 DNA reads TGCGCCAGCAGCCGCACACAGGGGAACCAGCCCCAGCATTTT. Its translation: CASSRTQGNQPQHF.